These 4 T cell receptor beta chains were sequenced from one sample in a study of human T cells and chemical hapten exposure. TCRdb reanalysed the RACE reads using MiXCR and keeps one entry per CDR3 protein. The table records some 400,000 distinct CDR3 sequences, about 4.8% of them present only once. The sample's time point: patch test 1, 2 weeks after DPC sensitization. Treatment reported: therapeutic diphenylcyclopropenone sensitization with weekly scalp DPC. This sample comprised whole blood, obtained in connection with sensitization to the hapten diphenylcyclopropenone (DPC). These receptors all come from a woman between 50 and 59 years old with alopecia areata. Some clones in this sample may be carry-over from other donors' samples.

The sample holds many counts of this clonotype. The chain combines TRBV18 with TRBJ1-1; unclear D gene. Per the germline V gene, CDR1 is KGHSH and CDR2 is LQKENI. This CDR3 spans 15 amino acids. V shed 3 bases and J shed 1 base, with 12 bases lying between them. CDR3 region: CASSPLSGENTEAFF. In nucleotides, the CDR3 is TGTGCCAGCTCACCGTTGTCTGGGGAGAACACTGAAGCTTTCTTT.

This rearrangement joins TRBV2 to TRBJ1-2; D is undetermined. The CDR3 is made up of 12 amino acids. The V end lost 4 bases, the J end lost 6 bases, and 9 bases lay between the germline ends. The germline gives CDR1 SNHLY, CDR2 FYNNEI. CDR3 protein: CASSGVGDGYTF. The CDR3 nucleotides are TGTGCCAGCAGTGGGGTAGGCGATGGCTACACCTTC.

In its sample, this clonotype was seen many times. The chain joins TRBV6-5 to TRBJ2-2; D is ambiguous. This CDR3 region has 12 residues. Between the trimmed V and J ends, which lost 4 bases and 5 bases, there was a span of 5 bases. From germline, CDR1 is MNHEY and CDR2 SVGAGI. CDR3 loop: CASSSKTGELFF. CDR3 DNA: TGTGCCAGCAGTTCAAAGACCGGGGAGCTGTTTTTT.

Ten or more counts support this clonotype. The rearrangement links TRBV4-1 to TRBJ2-1; the match to TRBD2 covers 7 bases. The trim removed 1 base at V and 5 bases at J, leaving 8 bases unmatched. The CDR3 is made up of 16 amino acids. Germline V gene data show CDR1 as MGHRA and CDR2 as YSYEKL. This chain's CDR3 is CASSQVFGLGNNEQFF. CDR3 in DNA: TGCGCCAGCAGCCAAGTTTTCGGACTAGGCAACAATGAGCAGTTCTTC.